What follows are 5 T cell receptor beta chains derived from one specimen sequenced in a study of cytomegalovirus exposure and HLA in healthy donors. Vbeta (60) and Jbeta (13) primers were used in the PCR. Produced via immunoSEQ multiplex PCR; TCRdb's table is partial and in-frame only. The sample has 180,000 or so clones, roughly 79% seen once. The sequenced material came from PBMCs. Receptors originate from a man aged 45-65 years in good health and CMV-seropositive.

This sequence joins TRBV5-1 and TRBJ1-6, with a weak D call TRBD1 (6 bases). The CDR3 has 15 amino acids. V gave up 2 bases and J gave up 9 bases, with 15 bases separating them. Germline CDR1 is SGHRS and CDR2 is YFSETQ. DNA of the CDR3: TGCGCCAGCAGCTTTGAGGGCAGGGGTGGTTCACCCCTCCACTTT. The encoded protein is CASSFEGRGGSPLHF.

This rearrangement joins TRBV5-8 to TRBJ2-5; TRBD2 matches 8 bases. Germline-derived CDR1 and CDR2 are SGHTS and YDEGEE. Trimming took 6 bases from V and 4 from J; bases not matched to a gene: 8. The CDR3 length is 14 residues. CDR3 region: CASTSAGDSETQYF. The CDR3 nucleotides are TGTGCCAGCACCTCAGCGGGGGATTCAGAGACCCAGTACTTC.

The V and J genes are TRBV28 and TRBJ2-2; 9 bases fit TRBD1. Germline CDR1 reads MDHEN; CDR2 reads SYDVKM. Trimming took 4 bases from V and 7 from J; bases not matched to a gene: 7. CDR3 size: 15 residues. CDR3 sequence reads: CASSSGDRVVGELFF. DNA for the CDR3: TGTGCCAGCAGTTCTGGGGACAGGGTTGTCGGGGAGCTGTTTTTT.

The CDR3 is CASSETDLYGYTF. CDR3 coding DNA: TGCGCCAGCAGTGAGACAGACCTCTATGGCTACACCTTC. The chain employs TRBV10-2 and TRBJ1-2; D gene uncertain. Trimming shortened V by 2 bases and J by 4 bases, and 8 bases separated the two germline ends. There are 13 residues in the CDR3. Germline CDR1 and CDR2: WSHSY and SAAADI.

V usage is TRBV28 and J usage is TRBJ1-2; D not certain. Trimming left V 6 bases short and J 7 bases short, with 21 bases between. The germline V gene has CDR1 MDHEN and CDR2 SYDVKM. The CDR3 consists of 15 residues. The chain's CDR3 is CASSPDEDLEGGYTF. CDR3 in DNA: TGTGCCAGCAGCCCCGACGAGGATCTCGAAGGTGGCTACACCTTC.